Here is one T cell receptor beta chain with its context. These data originate in a study of blood T cell repertoires in COVID-19. About the study: The United States, Italy and Spain supplied acute and convalescent COVID-19 samples. Sources were T cells, B-cell-depleted T cells, or PBMCs; the material itself was cDNA or gDNA.

This CDR3 is 14 amino acids long. In germline, CDR1 is SNHLY, CDR2 FYNNEI. The V gene lost 4 bases and the J gene lost 4 bases, with 13 bases spanning the gap. How the authors handled the data: Researchers report that nucleated cell counts were estimated from reference gene primer amplification. Clones were sequenced by immunoSEQ multiplex PCR, and TCRdb holds only the in-frame ones, with some missing. Clone size and V and J calls were adopted from that table, with D and trimming inferred from the DNA. This table has approximately 210,000 clones, about 86% appearing once. V and J are TRBV2 and TRBJ1-2; D gene ambiguous. The receptor comes from a woman aged 65 to 85 with acute or convalescent COVID-19. The sample taken for sequencing was peripheral blood. CDR3 DNA: TGTGCCAGCAGTGTGAGGGAGGGCCCCTATGGCTACACCTTC. It is translated as CASSVREGPYGYTF.